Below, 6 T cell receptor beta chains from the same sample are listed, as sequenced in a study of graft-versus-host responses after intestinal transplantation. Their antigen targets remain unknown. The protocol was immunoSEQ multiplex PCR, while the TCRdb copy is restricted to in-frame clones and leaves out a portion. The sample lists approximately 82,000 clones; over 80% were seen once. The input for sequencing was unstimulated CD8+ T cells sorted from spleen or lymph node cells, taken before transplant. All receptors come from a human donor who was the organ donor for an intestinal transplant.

The CDR3 sequence is CASSFLRGGGSGEQYF. CDR3 DNA: TGTGCCAGCAGCTTTCTCCGGGGTGGCGGATCTGGGGAGCAGTACTTC. The gene calls are TRBV7-8 and TRBJ2-7; possibly TRBD2 for D (5 bases). Trimming took 3 bases from V and 7 from J, leaving 22 bases between them. CDR3 length: 16 residues. Germline CDR1 reads SGHVS; CDR2 reads FQNEAQ.

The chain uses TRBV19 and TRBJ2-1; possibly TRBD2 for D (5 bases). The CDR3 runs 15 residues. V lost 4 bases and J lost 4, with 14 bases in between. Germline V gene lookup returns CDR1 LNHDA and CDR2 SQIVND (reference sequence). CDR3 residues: CASSNREWEYNEQFF. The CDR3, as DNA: TGTGCCAGTAGTAACCGGGAATGGGAGTACAATGAGCAGTTCTTC.

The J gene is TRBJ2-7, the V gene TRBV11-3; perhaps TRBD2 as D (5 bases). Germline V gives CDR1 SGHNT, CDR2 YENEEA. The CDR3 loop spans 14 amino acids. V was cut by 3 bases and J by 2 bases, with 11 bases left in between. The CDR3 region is CASSLGVNPYEQYF. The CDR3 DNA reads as TGTGCCAGCAGCTTGGGAGTCAACCCCTACGAGCAGTACTTC. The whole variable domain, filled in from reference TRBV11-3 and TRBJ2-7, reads EAGVVQSPRYKIIEKKQPVAFWCNPISGHNTLYWYLQNLGQGPELLIRYENEEAVDDSQLPKDRFSAERLKGVDSTLKIQPAELGDSAVYLCASSLGVNPYEQYFGPGTRLTVT.

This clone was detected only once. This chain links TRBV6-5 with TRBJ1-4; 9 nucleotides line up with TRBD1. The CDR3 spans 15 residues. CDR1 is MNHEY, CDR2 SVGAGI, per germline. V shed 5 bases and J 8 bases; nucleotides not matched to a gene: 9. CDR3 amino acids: CASSTGTGPYEKLFF. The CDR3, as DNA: TGTGCCAGCAGTACCGGGACAGGGCCGTACGAAAAACTGTTTTTT.

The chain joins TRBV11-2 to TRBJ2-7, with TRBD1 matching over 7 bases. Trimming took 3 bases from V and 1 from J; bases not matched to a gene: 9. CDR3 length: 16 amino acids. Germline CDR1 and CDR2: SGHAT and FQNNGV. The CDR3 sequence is CASSLGVKGASYEQYF. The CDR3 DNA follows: TGTGCCAGCAGCTTGGGCGTGAAGGGGGCATCCTACGAGCAGTACTTC.

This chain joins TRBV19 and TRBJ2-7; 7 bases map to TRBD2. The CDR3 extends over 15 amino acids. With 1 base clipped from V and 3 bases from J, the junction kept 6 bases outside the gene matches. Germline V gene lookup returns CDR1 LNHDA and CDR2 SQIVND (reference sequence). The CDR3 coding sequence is TGTGCCAGTAGTATAGGAGGACTAGTTGACTACGAGCAGTACTTC. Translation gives CASSIGGLVDYEQYF.